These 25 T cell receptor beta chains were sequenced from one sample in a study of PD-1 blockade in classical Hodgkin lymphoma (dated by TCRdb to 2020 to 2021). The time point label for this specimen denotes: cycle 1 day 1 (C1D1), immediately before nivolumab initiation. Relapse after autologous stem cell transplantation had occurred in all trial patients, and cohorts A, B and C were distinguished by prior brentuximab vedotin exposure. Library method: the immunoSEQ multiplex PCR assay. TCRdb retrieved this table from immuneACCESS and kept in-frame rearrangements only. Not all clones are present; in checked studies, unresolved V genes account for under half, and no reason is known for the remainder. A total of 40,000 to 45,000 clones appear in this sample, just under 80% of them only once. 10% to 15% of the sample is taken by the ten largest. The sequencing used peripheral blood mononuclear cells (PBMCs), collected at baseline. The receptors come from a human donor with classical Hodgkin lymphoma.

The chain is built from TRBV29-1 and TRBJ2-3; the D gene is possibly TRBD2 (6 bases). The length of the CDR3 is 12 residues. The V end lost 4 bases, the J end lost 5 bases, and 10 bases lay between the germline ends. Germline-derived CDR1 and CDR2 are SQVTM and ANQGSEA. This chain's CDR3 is CSVVLAGDTQYF. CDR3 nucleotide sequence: TGCAGCGTTGTACTAGCAGGAGATACGCAGTATTTT.

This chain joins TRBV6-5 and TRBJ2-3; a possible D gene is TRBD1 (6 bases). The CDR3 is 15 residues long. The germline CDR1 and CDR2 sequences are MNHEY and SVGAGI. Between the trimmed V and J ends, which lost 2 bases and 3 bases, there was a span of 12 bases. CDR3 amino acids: CASSYESGTTDTQYF. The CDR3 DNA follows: TGTGCCAGCAGTTACGAGTCGGGGACAACAGATACGCAGTATTTT.

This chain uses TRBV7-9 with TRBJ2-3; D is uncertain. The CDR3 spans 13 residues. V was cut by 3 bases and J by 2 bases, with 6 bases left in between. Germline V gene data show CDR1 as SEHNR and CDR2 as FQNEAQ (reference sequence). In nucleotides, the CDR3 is TGTGCCAGCAGCTTGGGTACCACAGATACGCAGTATTTT. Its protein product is CASSLGTTDTQYF.

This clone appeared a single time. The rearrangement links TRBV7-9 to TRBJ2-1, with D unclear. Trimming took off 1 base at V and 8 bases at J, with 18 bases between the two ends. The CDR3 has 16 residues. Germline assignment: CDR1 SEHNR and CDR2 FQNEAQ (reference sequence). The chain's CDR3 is CASSLEVSRSPYEQFF. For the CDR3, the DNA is TGTGCCAGCAGCTTAGAGGTTTCGCGGAGCCCGTATGAGCAGTTCTTC.

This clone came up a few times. The CDR3 sequence is CASSYSQTQYF. The DNA for the CDR3 is TGTGCCAGCAGTTACTCTCAGACCCAGTACTTC. V and J are TRBV6-5 and TRBJ2-5; D is ambiguous. Trimming shortened V by 0 bases and J by 6 bases, and 2 bases separated the two germline ends. Germline V gene lookup returns CDR1 MNHEY and CDR2 SVGAGI. This CDR3 is 11 amino acids long.

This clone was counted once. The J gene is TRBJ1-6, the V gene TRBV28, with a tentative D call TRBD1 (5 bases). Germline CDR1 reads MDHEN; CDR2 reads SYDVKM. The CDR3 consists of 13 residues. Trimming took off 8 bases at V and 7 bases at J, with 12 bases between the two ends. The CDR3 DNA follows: TGTGCCAGCCACCGGGACGGCAATTCACCCCTCCACTTT. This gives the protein CASHRDGNSPLHF.

CDR3 residues: CASSLMETQYF. DNA for the CDR3: TGTGCCAGCAGTTTAATGGAGACCCAGTACTTC. This chain connects TRBV27 to TRBJ2-5; D remains unclear. Germline V CDR1 and CDR2: MNHEY, SMNVEV (reference sequence). The CDR3 sequence is 11 residues long. V was pared by 2 bases and J by 5 bases, with 3 bases between.

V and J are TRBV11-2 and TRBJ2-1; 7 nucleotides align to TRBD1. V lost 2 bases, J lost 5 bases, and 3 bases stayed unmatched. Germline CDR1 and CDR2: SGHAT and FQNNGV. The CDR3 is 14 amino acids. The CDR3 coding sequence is TGTGCCAGCAGCTTATCCGGGACAGACAATGAGCAGTTCTTC. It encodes CASSLSGTDNEQFF.

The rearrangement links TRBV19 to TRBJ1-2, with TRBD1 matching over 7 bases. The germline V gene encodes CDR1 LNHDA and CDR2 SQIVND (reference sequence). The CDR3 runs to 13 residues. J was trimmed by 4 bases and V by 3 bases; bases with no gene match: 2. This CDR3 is CASSIGTAYGYTF. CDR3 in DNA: TGTGCCAGTAGTATCGGGACAGCCTATGGCTACACCTTC.

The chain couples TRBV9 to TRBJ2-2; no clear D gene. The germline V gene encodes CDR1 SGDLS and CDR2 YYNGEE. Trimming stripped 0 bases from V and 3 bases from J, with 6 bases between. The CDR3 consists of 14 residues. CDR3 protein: CASSVDSDTGELFF. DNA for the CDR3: TGTGCCAGCAGCGTAGACAGCGACACCGGGGAGCTGTTTTTT.

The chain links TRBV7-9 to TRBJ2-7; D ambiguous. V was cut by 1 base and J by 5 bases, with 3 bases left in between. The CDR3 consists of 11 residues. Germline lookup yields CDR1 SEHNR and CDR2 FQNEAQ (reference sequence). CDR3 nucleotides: TGTGCCAGCAGCTTAGTTGACGAGCAGTACTTC. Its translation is CASSLVDEQYF.

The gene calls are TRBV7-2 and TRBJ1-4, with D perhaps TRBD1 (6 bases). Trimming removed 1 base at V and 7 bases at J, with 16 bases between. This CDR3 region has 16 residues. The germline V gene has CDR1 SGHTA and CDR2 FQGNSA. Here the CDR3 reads CASSLDPGAASEKLFF. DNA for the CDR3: TGTGCCAGCAGCTTAGATCCGGGGGCGGCTAGTGAAAAACTGTTTTTT.

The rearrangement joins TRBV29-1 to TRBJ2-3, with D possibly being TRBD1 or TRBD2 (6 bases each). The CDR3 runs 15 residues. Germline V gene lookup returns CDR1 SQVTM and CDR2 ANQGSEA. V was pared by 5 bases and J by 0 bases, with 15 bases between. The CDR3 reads CSVTLGGPSTDTQYF. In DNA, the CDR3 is TGCAGCGTTACTCTGGGGGGCCCTAGCACAGATACGCAGTATTTT.

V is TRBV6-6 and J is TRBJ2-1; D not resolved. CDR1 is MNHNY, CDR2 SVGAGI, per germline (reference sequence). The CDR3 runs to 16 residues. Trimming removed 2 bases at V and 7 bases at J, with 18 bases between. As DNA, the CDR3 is TGTGCCAGCAGTTACCTCGAAAAGAGAGGCGTGAATGAGCAGTTCTTC. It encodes CASSYLEKRGVNEQFF.

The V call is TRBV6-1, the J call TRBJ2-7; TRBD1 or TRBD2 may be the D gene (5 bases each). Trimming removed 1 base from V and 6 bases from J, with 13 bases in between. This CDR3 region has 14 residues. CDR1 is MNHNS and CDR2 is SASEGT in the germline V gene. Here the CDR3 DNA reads TGTGCCAGCAGTGAAGAAGAGGGGCTCGGCGAGCAGTACTTC. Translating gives CASSEEEGLGEQYF.

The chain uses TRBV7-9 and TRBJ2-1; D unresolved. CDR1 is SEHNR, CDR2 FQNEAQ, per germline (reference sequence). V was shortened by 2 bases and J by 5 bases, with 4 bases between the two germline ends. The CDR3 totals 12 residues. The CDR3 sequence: CASSLPDNEQFF. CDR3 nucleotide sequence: TGTGCCAGCAGCTTACCCGACAATGAGCAGTTCTTC.

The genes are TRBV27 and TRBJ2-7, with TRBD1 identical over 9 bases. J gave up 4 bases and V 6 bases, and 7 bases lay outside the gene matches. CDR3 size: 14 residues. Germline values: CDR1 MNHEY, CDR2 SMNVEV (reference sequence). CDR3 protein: CASRIRDRAYEQYF. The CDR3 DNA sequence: TGTGCCAGCAGAATCCGGGACAGGGCGTACGAGCAGTACTTC.

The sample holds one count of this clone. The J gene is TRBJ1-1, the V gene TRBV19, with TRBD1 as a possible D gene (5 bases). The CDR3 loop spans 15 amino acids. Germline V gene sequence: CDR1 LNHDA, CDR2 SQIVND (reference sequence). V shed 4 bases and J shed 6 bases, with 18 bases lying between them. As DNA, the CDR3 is TGTGCCAGTAGTAGGGGTCCGGGGGTGATACCTGAAGCTTTCTTT. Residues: CASSRGPGVIPEAFF.

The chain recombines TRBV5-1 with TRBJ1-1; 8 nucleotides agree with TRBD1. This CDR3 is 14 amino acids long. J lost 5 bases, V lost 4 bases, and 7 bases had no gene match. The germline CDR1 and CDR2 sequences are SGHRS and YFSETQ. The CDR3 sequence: CASSVDRVGTEAFF. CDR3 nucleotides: TGCGCCAGCAGCGTGGACAGGGTTGGAACTGAAGCTTTCTTT.

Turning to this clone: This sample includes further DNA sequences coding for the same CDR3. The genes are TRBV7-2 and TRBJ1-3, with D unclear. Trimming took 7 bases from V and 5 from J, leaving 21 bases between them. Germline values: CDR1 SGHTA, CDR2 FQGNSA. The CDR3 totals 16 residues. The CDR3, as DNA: TGTGCCAGCACCCGCCCCAATACAGATTTAAGAAACACCATATATTTT. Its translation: CASTRPNTDLRNTIYF.

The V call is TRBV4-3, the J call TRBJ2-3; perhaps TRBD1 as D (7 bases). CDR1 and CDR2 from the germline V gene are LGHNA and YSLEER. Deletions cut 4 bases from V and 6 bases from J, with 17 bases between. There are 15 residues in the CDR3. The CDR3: CASSRLGGGGDTQYF. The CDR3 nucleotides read TGCGCCAGCAGCCGGCTTGGAGGGGGCGGCGATACGCAGTATTTT.

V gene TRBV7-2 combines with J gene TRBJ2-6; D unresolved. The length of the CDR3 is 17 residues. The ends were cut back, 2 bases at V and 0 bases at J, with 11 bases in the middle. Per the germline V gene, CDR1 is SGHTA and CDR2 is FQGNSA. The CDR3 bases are TGTGCCAGCAGCTTACGTACGCCCAACTCTGGGGCCAACGTCCTGACTTTC. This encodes CASSLRTPNSGANVLTF.

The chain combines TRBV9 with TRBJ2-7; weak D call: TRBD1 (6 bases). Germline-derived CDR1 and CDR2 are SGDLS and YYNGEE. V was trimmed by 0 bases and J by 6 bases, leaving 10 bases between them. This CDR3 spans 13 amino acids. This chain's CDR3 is CASSVEGGLEQYF. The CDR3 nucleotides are TGTGCCAGCAGCGTAGAAGGGGGTCTCGAGCAGTACTTC.

DNA of the CDR3: TGTGCCAGCAGTTACTACGGACGGGGGATGGATCAGCCCCAGCATTTT. Its translation: CASSYYGRGMDQPQHF. This chain uses TRBV6-6 with TRBJ1-5; maybe TRBD1 (5 bases). The germline V and J ends were trimmed by 1 base and 5 bases, with 15 bases remaining between them. The V gene's germline CDR1 is MNHNY and CDR2 SVGAGI (reference sequence). CDR3 length: 16 amino acids.

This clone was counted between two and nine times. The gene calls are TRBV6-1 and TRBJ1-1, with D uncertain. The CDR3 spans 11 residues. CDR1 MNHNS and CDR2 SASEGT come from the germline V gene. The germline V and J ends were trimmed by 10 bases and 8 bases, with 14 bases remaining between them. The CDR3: CATKENREAFF. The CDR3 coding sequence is TGTGCCACCAAAGAGAACAGAGAAGCTTTCTTT.